The clone carrying this TCR beta chain was seen a handful of times. The antigen remains unidentified. V lost 5 bases to trimming and J lost 6 bases; unmatched junction nucleotides: 2. CDR1 SEHNR and CDR2 FQNEAQ come from the germline V gene (reference sequence). This CDR3 has 14 amino acids. Researchers attached unique molecular identifiers to individual cDNA molecules. Using its own MiXCR run on the 5' RACE reads, TCRdb lists one record per CDR3 protein. This table has around 60,000 distinct CDR3 sequences, more than 15% appearing once. This specimen comes from a study of early T cells in non-severe SARS-CoV-2 infection. Study-level information: Sequenced bulk RNA came from whole blood that was unsorted, and chains were unpaired.

Overall study findings and caveats: There was a bias toward anti-spike CD8 responses in VDJdb matching, which missed private and CD4 specificities.

This chain uses TRBV7-9 with TRBJ1-4; 11 bases line up with TRBD1. The sequence was collected from an adult who was a healthcare worker with PCR-confirmed SARS-CoV-2 infection or an uninfected control (not recorded which). Material: whole blood, obtained at baseline. The CDR3 nucleotides read TGTGCCAGCAGCCCGGACAGGGGGCATGAAAAACTGTTTTTT. Protein sequence: CASSPDRGHEKLFF.